These 20 T cell receptor beta chains came from one sample sequenced in a study of T-cell reconstitution after alpha-beta-depleted transplantation in children. It was with unique molecular identifiers that the TCRbeta library was prepared. TCRdb independently ran MiXCR on the PCR reads; one entry per CDR3 protein. This sample yields around 700,000 distinct CDR3 sequences, of which under 15% are seen a single time; 0.79% belongs to the top ten. The sample in question was PBMCs, obtained before TCRalphabeta/CD19-depleted stem cell transplant. Receptor source: a girl aged 2 to 9 with congenital amegakaryocytic thrombocytopenia, due to receive a stem cell transplant.

Points on this clonotype: An end of the junction differs from the germline gene, which may be a read error. The chain employs TRBV3-1 and TRBJ1-5; a possible D gene is TRBD1 (5 bases). CDR3 length: 21 residues. Looked up from germline, CDR1 is LGHDT and CDR2 is YNNKEL (reference sequence). The CDR3 DNA sequence: TGTGCCAGCAGCCAAGAGTTGCTCCAGAGGGACCGAAAATATAGCAATCAGCCCCAGCCTTTT. Protein: CASSQELLQRDRKYSNQPQPF.

At least ten counts were recorded for this clonotype. The chain uses TRBV25-1 and TRBJ1-2; D is unclear. CDR1 MGHDK and CDR2 SYGVNS come from the germline V gene. V dropped 8 bases and J dropped 5 bases, with 6 bases sitting between them. This CDR3 comprises 10 residues. CDR3 nucleotides: TGTGCCAGCGGAGAGTATGGCTACACCTTC. Translated: CASGEYGYTF.

This clonotype has ten or more counts. V is TRBV27 and J is TRBJ1-1, with 8 bases aligning to TRBD1. Looked up from germline, CDR1 is MNHEY and CDR2 is SMNVEV (reference sequence). The CDR3 totals 16 residues. Losses at the gene ends were 4 bases for V and 3 bases for J; bases not matched to a gene: 10. CDR3 in amino acids: CASSSTLGQGYTEAFF. The CDR3 nucleotides read TGTGCCAGCAGTTCTACCCTAGGACAGGGATACACTGAAGCTTTCTTT.

The genes are TRBV28 and TRBJ2-3; no clear D gene. V lost 3 bases and J 6 bases, leaving 13 bases between the germline ends. The CDR3 length is 14 residues. Germline assignment: CDR1 MDHEN and CDR2 SYDVKM. The DNA for the CDR3 is TGTGCCAGCAGTTTTCTGCTAGGGATGGATACGCAGTATTTT. Its translation: CASSFLLGMDTQYF.

This clonotype was counted many times. The rearrangement uses TRBV7-9 and TRBJ2-2, with a tentative D call TRBD2 (6 bases). This CDR3 is 17 amino acids long. V lost 2 bases to trimming and J lost 1 base, with 14 bases between them. Germline assignment: CDR1 SEHNR and CDR2 FQNEAQ (reference sequence). DNA of the CDR3: TGTGCCAGCAGCTTACGGGGGAGTGGGAAGAACACCGGGGAGCTGTTTTTT. Translation gives CASSLRGSGKNTGELFF.

This clonotype has only a few counts. This sequence joins TRBV5-1 and TRBJ2-1; no definite D call. The germline gives CDR1 SGHRS, CDR2 YFSETQ. The CDR3 extends over 16 amino acids. V dropped 4 bases and J dropped 0 bases, with 14 bases sitting between them. CDR3 nucleotide sequence: TGCGCCAGCAGCAGGTTACTCTCTACCTCCTACAATGAGCAGTTCTTC. It yields the protein CASSRLLSTSYNEQFF.

This clonotype has at least ten counts. The V and J genes are TRBV7-2 and TRBJ2-1; D gene unclear. The V gene's germline CDR1 is SGHTA and CDR2 FQGNSA. The CDR3 has 15 amino acids. Trimming left V 5 bases short and J 0 bases short, with 11 bases between. The CDR3 loop reads CASSMSESSYNEQFF. DNA of the CDR3: TGTGCCAGCAGCATGAGTGAGAGCTCCTACAATGAGCAGTTCTTC. Supplemented by reference TRBV7-2 and TRBJ2-1, the full variable domain reads GAGVSQSPSNKVTEKGKDVELRCDPISGHTALYWYRQSLGQGLEFLIYFQGNSAPDKSGLPSDRFSAERTGGSVSTLTIQRTQQEDSAVYLCASSMSESSYNEQFFGPGTRLTVL.

Only a few counts were recorded for this clonotype. The rearrangement uses TRBV20-1 and TRBJ2-3, with 8 bases fitting TRBD2. The CDR3 has 17 amino acids. The trim removed 1 base at V and 4 bases at J, leaving 13 bases unmatched. Germline CDR1 reads DFQATT; CDR2 reads SNEGSKA (reference sequence). DNA of the CDR3: TGCAGTGCTAGAGGAGGGTCGGTGGCGGGAGGCGCAGATACGCAGTATTTT. This codes for CSARGGSVAGGADTQYF.

This clonotype was seen ten or more times. This chain links TRBV27 with TRBJ2-1; 12 bases are a match to TRBD2. The CDR3 sequence is 16 residues long. CDR1 is MNHEY and CDR2 is SMNVEV in the germline V gene (reference sequence). V was pared by 6 bases and J by 4 bases, with 7 bases of the junction left unmatched. The CDR3: CASSRLAGVIYNEQFF. The CDR3 bases are TGTGCCAGCAGCCGACTAGCGGGAGTGATATACAATGAGCAGTTCTTC.

The sample holds a few counts of this clonotype. The V call is TRBV4-1, the J call TRBJ2-1; no reliable D call. Per the germline V gene, CDR1 is MGHRA and CDR2 is YSYEKL. This CDR3 comprises 14 residues. V shed 0 bases and J shed 10 bases, with 13 bases lying between them. This CDR3 reads CASSQEKWGYEQFF. CDR3 DNA: TGCGCCAGCAGCCAAGAAAAGTGGGGTTACGAGCAGTTCTTC.

There are many counts of this clonotype. V and J are TRBV25-1 and TRBJ1-1, with 12 bases matching TRBD1. CDR1 is MGHDK and CDR2 is SYGVNS in the germline V gene. The CDR3 is 13 residues long. V trimming: 7 bases; J trimming: 6 bases; junction bases outside the gene matches: 3. CDR3 in DNA: TGTGCCAGCATGGGACAGGGGGCTTCTGAAGCTTTCTTT. As protein: CASMGQGASEAFF.

This clonotype was observed at least ten times. The gene calls are TRBV27 and TRBJ1-5; no firm D call. The CDR3 runs to 14 residues. The V end lost 4 bases, the J end lost 1 base, and 8 bases lay between the germline ends. Germline assignment: CDR1 MNHEY and CDR2 SMNVEV (reference sequence). The CDR3 is CASSSRESNQPQHF. The CDR3 DNA reads TGTGCCAGCAGTTCCCGCGAGAGCAATCAGCCCCAGCATTTT.

About this clonotype: A much larger clone sits a single nucleotide away, making a read error possible. The rearrangement links TRBV5-1 to TRBJ2-7, with D uncertain. This CDR3 spans 13 amino acids. Germline CDR1 and CDR2: SGHRS and YFSETQ. The CDR3 region has the DNA TGCGCCAGCAGCTTGTCCTCCGCTTACGACCAGTACTTC. Its translation: CASSLSSAYDQYF.

This sequence joins TRBV25-1 and TRBJ2-5; the D gene is possibly TRBD1 (6 bases). This CDR3 spans 14 amino acids. With 6 bases removed from V and 2 bases from J, the gap between germline ends came to 13 bases. Germline V gives CDR1 MGHDK, CDR2 SYGVNS. Here the CDR3 DNA reads TGTGCCAGCAGCAAACAGGGTTGGCAAGAGACCCAGTACTTC. It yields the protein CASSKQGWQETQYF. The full variable domain, completed using reference TRBV25-1 and TRBJ2-5, is EADIYQTPRYLVIGTGKKITLECSQTMGHDKMYWYQQDPGMELHLIHYSYGVNSTEKGDLSSESTVSRIRTEHFPLTLESARPSHTSQYLCASSKQGWQETQYFGPGTRLLVL.

This chain joins TRBV6-1 and TRBJ1-5; D gene unclear. There are 14 residues in the CDR3. The V and J ends lost 2 bases and 8 bases respectively, with 13 bases between them. Germline-derived CDR1 and CDR2 are MNHNS and SASEGT. CDR3 sequence (DNA): TGTGCCAGCAGTGAAACGGGAGGTTTGGAGCCCCAGCATTTT. Protein product: CASSETGGLEPQHF.

This clonotype was seen repeatedly, ten times or more. The chain combines TRBV28 with TRBJ1-3; D is ambiguous. The V end lost 6 bases, the J end lost 1 base, and 7 bases lay between the germline ends. CDR3 length equals 13 residues. CDR1 and CDR2 from the germline V gene are MDHEN and SYDVKM. Here the CDR3 reads CASSPPSGNTIYF. CDR3 bases: TGTGCCAGCAGCCCGCCTTCTGGAAACACCATATATTTT.

J is TRBJ2-3 and V is TRBV7-2; D is possibly TRBD1 (5 bases). The CDR3 contains 16 residues. The V gene lost 2 bases and the J gene lost 2 bases, with 14 bases spanning the gap. Germline V gene lookup returns CDR1 SGHTA and CDR2 FQGNSA. The CDR3 region has the DNA TGTGCCAGCAGCTTAAGGGGCCTTGATCCCACAGATACGCAGTATTTT. It codes for CASSLRGLDPTDTQYF.

V is TRBV15 and J is TRBJ2-7; no reliable D call. The CDR3 has 14 amino acids. Germline V lookup: CDR1 LNHNV, CDR2 YYDKDF (reference sequence). Trimming shortened V by 3 bases and J by 2 bases, and 11 bases separated the two germline ends. The CDR3 is CATSSTALTYEQYF. The CDR3 DNA follows: TGTGCCACCAGCAGTACCGCCTTAACCTACGAGCAGTACTTC.

In its sample, this clonotype was seen many times. The chain carries TRBV20-1 and TRBJ2-2; D not certain. The CDR3 has 13 residues. The V gene's germline CDR1 is DFQATT and CDR2 SNEGSKA (reference sequence). Trimming removed 3 bases at V and 1 base at J, with 6 bases between. The CDR3 here is CSASGWNTGELFF. The CDR3 nucleotides are TGCAGTGCTAGCGGTTGGAACACCGGGGAGCTGTTTTTT.

This clonotype appeared many times. This rearrangement joins TRBV6-1 to TRBJ2-7; D gene ambiguous. The CDR3 runs to 13 residues. Between the trimmed V and J ends, which lost 7 bases and 3 bases, there was a span of 13 bases. The V gene's germline CDR1 is MNHNS and CDR2 SASEGT. In DNA, the CDR3 is TGTGCCAGCACCAAGGTGGGGAACTACGAGCAGTACTTC. It encodes CASTKVGNYEQYF.